The source of this T cell receptor beta chain is a study of cytomegalovirus exposure and HLA in healthy donors. Notes on this clone: Its specificity is not known.

The germline CDR1 and CDR2 sequences are SGHRS and YFSETQ. The CDR3 runs 19 residues. The ends lost 2 bases at V and 5 bases at J; junction bases unmatched: 18. Study findings and constraints: Follow-up analysis later connected one missense variant in DCLRE1C with trimming of TCR beta V- and J-genes. Later work associated fewer than 20,000 TCR beta sequences with HLA alleles at 0.05 false discovery rate. The study found most TCR sequences rare, yet found some public TCRs in many donors. The authors assumed roughly uniform sequencing depth across donors for presence/absence analyses.

Primers for the PCR totalled 60 Vbeta and 13 Jbeta. The assay was immunoSEQ multiplex PCR, and TCRdb's table has in-frame clones only and misses some. The repertoire holds about 160,000 clones, about three quarters seen once, with around 1.5% in the top ten. The sample consisted of PBMCs. The rearrangement links TRBV5-1 to TRBJ2-5; 10 bases line up with TRBD1. This TCR was recovered from a woman aged 25 to 39 in good health and CMV-seronegative. As DNA, the CDR3 is TGCGCCAGCAGCTTAAAGGGGAAGAGGACAGGGGGTCGATGGGAGACCCAGTACTTC. Amino acid sequence: CASSLKGKRTGGRWETQYF.